This paragraph covers one T cell receptor beta chain sequence. Source study methods: Amplification of reference gene primers was used by the study to estimate nucleated cell counts. Assay used: immunoSEQ multiplex PCR; TCRdb lists only in-frame clones, some missing. V and J calls plus clone size are reproduced from that table; the DNA served to infer D and trimming. Here the sample spans hundreds of thousands of clones, approximately 78% being singletons. These data belong to a study of blood T cell repertoires in COVID-19. The wider study: Acute-phase and convalescent COVID-19 samples originated in the United States, Italy and Spain. Sample material is recorded as cDNA or gDNA derived from T cells, B-cell-depleted T cells, or PBMCs.

The ends were cut back, 4 bases at V and 7 bases at J, with 14 bases in the middle. CDR1 is SQVTM and CDR2 is ANQGSEA in the germline V gene. The length of the CDR3 is 12 residues. The TCR was taken from a woman of 80 years or more with acute or convalescent COVID-19. J is TRBJ2-7 and V is TRBV29-1, with D possibly matching TRBD2 (6 bases). Sequencing was done on a sample of peripheral blood. This CDR3 is CSVGPGGSEQYF. Written as DNA, the CDR3 is TGCAGCGTTGGCCCCGGGGGTTCGGAGCAGTACTTC.